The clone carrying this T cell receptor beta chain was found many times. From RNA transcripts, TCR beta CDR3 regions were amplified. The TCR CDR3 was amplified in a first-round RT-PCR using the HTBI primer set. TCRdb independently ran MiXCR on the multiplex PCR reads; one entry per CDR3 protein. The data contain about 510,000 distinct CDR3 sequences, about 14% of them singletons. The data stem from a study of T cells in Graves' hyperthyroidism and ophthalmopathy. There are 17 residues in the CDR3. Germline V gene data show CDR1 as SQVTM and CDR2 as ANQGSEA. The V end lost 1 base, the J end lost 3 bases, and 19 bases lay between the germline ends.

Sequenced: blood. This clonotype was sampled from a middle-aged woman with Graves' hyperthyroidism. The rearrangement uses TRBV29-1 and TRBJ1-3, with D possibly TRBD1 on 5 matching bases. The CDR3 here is CSVEGRGRGKGGNTIYF. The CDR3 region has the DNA TGCAGCGTTGAAGGCAGAGGACGGGGGAAGGGTGGAAACACCATATATTTT.